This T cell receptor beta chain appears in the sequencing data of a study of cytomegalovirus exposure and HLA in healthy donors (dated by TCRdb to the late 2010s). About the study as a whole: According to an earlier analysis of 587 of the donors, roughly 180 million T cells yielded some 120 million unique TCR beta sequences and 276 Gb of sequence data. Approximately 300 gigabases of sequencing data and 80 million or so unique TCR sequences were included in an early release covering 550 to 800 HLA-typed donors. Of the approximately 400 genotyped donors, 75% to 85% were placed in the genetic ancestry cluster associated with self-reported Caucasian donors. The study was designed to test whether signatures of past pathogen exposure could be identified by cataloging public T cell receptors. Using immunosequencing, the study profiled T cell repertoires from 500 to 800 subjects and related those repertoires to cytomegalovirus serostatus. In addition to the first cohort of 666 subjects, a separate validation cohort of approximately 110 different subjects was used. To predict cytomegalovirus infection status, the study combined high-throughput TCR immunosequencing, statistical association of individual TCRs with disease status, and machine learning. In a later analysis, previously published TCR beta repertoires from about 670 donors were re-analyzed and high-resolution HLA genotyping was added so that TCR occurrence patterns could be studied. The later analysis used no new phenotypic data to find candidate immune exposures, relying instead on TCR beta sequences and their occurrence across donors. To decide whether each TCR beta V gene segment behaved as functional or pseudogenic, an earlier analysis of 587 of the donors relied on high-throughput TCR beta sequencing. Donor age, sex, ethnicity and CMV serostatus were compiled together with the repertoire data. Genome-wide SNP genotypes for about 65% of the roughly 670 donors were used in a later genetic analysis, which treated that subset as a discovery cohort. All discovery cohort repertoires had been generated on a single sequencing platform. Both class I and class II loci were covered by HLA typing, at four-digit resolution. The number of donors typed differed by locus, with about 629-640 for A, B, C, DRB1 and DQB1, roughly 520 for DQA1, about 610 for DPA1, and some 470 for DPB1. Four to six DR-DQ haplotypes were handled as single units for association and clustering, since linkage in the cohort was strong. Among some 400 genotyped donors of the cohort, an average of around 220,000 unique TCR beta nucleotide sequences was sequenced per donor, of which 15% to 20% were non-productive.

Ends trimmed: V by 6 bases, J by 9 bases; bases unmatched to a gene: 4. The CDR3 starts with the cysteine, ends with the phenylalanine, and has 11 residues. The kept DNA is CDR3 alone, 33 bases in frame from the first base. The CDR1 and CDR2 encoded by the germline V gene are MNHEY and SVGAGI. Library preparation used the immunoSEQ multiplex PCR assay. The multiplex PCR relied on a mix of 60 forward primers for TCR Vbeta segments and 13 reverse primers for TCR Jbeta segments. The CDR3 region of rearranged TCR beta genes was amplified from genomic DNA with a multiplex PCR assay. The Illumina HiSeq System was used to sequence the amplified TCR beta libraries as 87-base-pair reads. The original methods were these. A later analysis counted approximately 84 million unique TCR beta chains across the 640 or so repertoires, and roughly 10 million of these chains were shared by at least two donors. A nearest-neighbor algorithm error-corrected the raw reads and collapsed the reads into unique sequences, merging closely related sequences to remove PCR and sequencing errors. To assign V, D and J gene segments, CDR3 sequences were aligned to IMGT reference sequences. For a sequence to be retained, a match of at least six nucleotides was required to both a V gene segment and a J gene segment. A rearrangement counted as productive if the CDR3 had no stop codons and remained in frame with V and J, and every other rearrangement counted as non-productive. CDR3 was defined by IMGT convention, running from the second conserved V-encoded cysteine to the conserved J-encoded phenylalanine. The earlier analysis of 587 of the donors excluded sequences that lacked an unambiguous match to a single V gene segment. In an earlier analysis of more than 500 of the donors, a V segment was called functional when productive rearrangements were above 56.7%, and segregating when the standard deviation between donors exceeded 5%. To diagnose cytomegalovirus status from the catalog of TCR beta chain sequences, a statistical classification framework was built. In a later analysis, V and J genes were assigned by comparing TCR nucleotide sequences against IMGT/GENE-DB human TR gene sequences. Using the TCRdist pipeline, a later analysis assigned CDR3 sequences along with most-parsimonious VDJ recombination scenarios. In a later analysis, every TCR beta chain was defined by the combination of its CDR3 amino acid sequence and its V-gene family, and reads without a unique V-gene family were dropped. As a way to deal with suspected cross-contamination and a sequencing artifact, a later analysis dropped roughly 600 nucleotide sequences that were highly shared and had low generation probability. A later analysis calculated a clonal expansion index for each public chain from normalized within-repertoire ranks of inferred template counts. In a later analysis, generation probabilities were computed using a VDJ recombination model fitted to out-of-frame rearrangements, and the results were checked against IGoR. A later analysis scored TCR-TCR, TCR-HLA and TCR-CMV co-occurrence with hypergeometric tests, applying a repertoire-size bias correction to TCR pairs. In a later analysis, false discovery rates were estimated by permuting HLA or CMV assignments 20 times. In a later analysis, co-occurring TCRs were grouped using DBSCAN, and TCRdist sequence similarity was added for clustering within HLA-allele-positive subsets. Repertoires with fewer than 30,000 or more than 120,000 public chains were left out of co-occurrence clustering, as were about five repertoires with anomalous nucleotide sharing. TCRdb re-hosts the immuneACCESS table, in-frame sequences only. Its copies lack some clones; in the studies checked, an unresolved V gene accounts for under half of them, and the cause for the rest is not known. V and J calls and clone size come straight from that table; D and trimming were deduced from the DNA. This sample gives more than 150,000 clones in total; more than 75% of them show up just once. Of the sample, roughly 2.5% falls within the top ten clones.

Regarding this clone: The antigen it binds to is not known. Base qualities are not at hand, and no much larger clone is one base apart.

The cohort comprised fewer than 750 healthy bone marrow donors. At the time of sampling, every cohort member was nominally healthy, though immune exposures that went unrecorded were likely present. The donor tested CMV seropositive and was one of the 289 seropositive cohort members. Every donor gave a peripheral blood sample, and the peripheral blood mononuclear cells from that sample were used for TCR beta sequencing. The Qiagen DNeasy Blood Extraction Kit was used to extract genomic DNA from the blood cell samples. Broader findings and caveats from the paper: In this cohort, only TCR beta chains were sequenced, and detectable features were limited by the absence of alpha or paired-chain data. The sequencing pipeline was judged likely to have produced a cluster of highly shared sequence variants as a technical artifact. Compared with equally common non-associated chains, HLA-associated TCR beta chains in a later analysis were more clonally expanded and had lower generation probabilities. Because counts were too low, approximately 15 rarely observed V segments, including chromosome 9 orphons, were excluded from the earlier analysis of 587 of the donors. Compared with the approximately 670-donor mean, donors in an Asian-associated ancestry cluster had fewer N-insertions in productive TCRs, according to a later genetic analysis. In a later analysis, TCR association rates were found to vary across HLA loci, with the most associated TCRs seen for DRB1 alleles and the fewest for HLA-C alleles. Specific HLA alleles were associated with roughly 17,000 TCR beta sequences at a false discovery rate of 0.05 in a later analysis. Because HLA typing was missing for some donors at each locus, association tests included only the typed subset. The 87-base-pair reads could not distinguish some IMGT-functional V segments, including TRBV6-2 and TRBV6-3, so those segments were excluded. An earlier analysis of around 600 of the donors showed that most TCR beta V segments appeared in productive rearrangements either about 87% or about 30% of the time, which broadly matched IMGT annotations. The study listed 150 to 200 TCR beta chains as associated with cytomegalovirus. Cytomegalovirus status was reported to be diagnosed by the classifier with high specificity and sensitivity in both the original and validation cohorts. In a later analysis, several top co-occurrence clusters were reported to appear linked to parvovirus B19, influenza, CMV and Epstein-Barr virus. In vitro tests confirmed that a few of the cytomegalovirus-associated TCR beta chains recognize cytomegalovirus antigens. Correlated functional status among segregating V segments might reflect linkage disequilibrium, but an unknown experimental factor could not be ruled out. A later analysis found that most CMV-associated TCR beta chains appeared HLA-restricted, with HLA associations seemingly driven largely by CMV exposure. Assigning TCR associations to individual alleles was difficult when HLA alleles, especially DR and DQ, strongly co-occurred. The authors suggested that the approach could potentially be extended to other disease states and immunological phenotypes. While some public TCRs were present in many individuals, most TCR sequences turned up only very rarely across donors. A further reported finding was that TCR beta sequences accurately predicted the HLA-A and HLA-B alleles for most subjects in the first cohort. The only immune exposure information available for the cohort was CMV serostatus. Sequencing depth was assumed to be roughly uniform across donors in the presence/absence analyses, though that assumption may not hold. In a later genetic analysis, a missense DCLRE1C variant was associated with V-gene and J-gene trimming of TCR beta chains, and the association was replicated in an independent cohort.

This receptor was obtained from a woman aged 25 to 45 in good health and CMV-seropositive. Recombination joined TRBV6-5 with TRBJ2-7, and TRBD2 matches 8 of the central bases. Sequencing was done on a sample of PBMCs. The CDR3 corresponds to CASSSGGRQYF. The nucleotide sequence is TGTGCCAGCAGCTCGGGGGGGCGGCAGTACTTC.